Each of the 6 T cell receptor beta chains below was sequenced from the same sample in a study of neurological immune-mediated disorders. TCRdb analysed the 5' RACE reads with MiXCR anew, one entry per CDR3 protein. The table has about 38,000 distinct CDR3 sequences, 6.5% to 8.5% seen once. Specimen: CD4+ T cells from blood. The receptor source for this set is a man aged 50 to 59 in good health.

This clonotype has a count of ten or more. The chain recombines TRBV20-1 with TRBJ2-7; possibly TRBD1 or TRBD2 for D (5 bases each). CDR1 DFQATT and CDR2 SNEGSKA come from the germline V gene (reference sequence). Trimming shortened V by 0 bases and J by 4 bases, and 13 bases separated the two germline ends. This CDR3 spans 14 amino acids. CDR3 nucleotides: TGCAGTGCTAGAGATAGGGGTGGAGGTTACGAGCAGTACTTC. Its protein is CSARDRGGGYEQYF.

This clonotype was counted ten times or more. The chain recombines TRBV20-1 with TRBJ2-3, with 7 positions matching TRBD1. This CDR3 contains 13 residues. The germline gives CDR1 DFQATT, CDR2 SNEGSKA (reference sequence). Unmatched junction bases numbered 6, after V lost 6 bases and J lost 3 bases. The CDR3 loop reads CSAPGTATDTQYF. As DNA, the CDR3 is TGCAGTGCCCCTGGGACAGCTACAGATACGCAGTATTTT.

With regard to this clonotype: The final CDR3 position lacks the conserved phenylalanine or tryptophan, pointing to a likely read error. V usage is TRBV28 and J usage is TRBJ2-7; 7 positions agree with TRBD1. This CDR3 has 13 residues. The germline V gene has CDR1 MDHEN and CDR2 SYDVKM. V lost 7 bases and J lost 4; bases outside the gene matches: 7. The CDR3 DNA is TGTGCCAGCACCCCGGGACAGTCATACGAGCAGTACATC. Translating gives CASTPGQSYEQYI.

V is TRBV7-2 and J is TRBJ1-5; D remains unclear. This CDR3 comprises 15 residues. Germline V gene data show CDR1 as SGHTA and CDR2 as FQGNSA. V was pared by 0 bases and J by 3 bases, with 9 bases between. The CDR3 region is CASSLAGSTNQPQHF. The CDR3 region has the DNA TGTGCCAGCAGCTTAGCCGGGTCAACCAATCAGCCCCAGCATTTT.

This clonotype was observed many times. This chain connects TRBV20-1 to TRBJ2-1; 7 bases agree with TRBD2. The J segment lost 6 bases and the V segment lost 1 base, leaving 6 bases of the junction unmatched. The germline gives CDR1 DFQATT, CDR2 SNEGSKA (reference sequence). The CDR3 length is 14 residues. The CDR3 protein is CSARAVGGGNEQFF. The CDR3 DNA follows: TGCAGTGCTAGAGCTGTTGGGGGGGGCAATGAGCAGTTCTTC.

The chain couples TRBV29-1 to TRBJ2-7; no clear D gene. Germline CDR1 SQVTM, CDR2 ANQGSEA. The CDR3 runs 12 residues. V was trimmed by 7 bases and J by 6 bases, leaving 16 bases between them. The CDR3 nucleotides read TGCAGCGCAGGTCCCCAGGCCGGCGAGCAGTACTTC. This translates into CSAGPQAGEQYF.